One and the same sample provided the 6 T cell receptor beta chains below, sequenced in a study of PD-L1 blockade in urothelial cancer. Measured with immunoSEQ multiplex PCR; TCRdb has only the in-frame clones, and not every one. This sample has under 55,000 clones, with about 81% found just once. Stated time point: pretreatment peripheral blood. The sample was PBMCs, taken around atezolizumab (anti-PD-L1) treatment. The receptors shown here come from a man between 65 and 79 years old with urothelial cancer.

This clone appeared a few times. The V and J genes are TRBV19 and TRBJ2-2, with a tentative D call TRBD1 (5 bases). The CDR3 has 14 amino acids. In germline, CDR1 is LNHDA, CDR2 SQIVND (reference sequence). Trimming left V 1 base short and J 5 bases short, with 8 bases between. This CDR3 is CASSIARGTGELFF. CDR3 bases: TGTGCCAGTAGTATAGCTAGGGGAACCGGGGAGCTGTTTTTT.

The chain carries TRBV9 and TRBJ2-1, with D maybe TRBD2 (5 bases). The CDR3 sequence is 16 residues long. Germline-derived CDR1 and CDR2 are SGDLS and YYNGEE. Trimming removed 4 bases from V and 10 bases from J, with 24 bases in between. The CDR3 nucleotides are TGTGCCAGCAGCCTAGTTTTCGGGCCCAAGCCGGGAGAGCAGTTCTTC. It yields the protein CASSLVFGPKPGEQFF.

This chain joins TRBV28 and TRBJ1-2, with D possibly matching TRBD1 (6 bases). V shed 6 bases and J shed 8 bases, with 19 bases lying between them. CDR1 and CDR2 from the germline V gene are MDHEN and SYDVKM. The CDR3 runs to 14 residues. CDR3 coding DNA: TGTGCCAGCAGCGTGGGGCGGGGGCGGAGAGGCTACACCTTC. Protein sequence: CASSVGRGRRGYTF.

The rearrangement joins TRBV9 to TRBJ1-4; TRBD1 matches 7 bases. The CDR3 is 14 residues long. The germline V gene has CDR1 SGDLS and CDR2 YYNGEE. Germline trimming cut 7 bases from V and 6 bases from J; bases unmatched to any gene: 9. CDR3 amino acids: CASGPGTAHEKLFF. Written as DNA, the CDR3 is TGTGCCAGCGGCCCCGGGACAGCTCATGAAAAACTGTTTTTT.

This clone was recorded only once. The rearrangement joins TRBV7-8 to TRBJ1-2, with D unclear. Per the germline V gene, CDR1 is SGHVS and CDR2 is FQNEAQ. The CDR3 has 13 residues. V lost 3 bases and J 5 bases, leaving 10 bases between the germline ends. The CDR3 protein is CASSLLGEYGYTF. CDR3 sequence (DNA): TGTGCCAGCAGCTTGCTCGGAGAATATGGCTACACCTTC. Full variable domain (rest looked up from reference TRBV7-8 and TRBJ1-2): GAGVSQSPRYKVAKRGQDVALRCDPISGHVSLFWYQQALGQGPEFLTYFQNEAQLDKSGLPSDRFFAERPEGSVSTLKIQRTQQEDSAVYLCASSLLGEYGYTFGSGTRLTVV.

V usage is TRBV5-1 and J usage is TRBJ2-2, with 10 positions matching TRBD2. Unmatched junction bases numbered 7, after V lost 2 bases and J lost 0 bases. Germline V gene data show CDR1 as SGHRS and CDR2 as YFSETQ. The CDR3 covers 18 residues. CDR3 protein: CASSFGPGLASNTGELFF. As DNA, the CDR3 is TGCGCCAGCAGCTTTGGCCCGGGACTAGCGTCGAACACCGGGGAGCTGTTTTTT.